This entry is about one TCR beta chain. This record comes from a study of OX40 agonist ivuxolimab in advanced cancers. Trimming left V 2 bases short and J 0 bases short, with 2 bases between. From germline, CDR1 is MNHEY and CDR2 SMNVEV (reference sequence). CDR3 length equals 13 residues. Repertoires were generated with immunoSEQ multiplex PCR, while TCRdb's copy carries only in-frame clones and drops some. Of tens of thousands of clones detected, 87% appear once; the ten largest clones hold 16%. This sequence was found in an adult with an advanced solid tumor such as melanoma, head and neck, liver or kidney cancer. Here the sequenced sample was CD4+ or CD8+ T cells sorted from blood, taken in a trial of the OX40 agonist ivuxolimab. The rearrangement uses TRBV27 and TRBJ1-3; D unresolved. The CDR3 DNA reads as TGTGCCAGCAGTTTACGCTCTGGAAACACCATATATTTT. Amino acid sequence: CASSLRSGNTIYF.